This T cell receptor beta chain was retrieved from a study of blood T cell repertoires in COVID-19. Turning to the study itself: Collection of acute and convalescent COVID-19 samples took place in the United States, Italy and Spain. T cells, B-cell-depleted T cells, or PBMCs provided the cDNA or gDNA that served as material.

Method: immunoSEQ multiplex PCR; TCRdb's copy keeps in-frame clones and lacks some. The data contain a few hundred thousand clones, 89% of them singletons. The ends were cut back, 6 bases at V and 5 bases at J, with 16 bases in the middle. Germline V gene data show CDR1 as MGHDK and CDR2 as SYGVNS. The CDR3 has 15 amino acids. Participant reports of clinical history set cohort assignment. The TCR comes from a woman aged 40 to 50 who had recovered from COVID-19. Material for sequencing was PBMCs or T cells enriched from blood (not recorded which). The chain is built from TRBV25-1 and TRBJ2-2; D is possibly TRBD2 (6 bases). The CDR3 DNA is TGTGCCAGCAGAACTCGGGCGGGACCGACCGGGGAGCTGTTTTTT. Amino acid sequence: CASRTRAGPTGELFF. Together with reference TRBV25-1 and TRBJ2-2, the CDR3 gives the full variable domain: EADIYQTPRYLVIGTGKKITLECSQTMGHDKMYWYQQDPGMELHLIHYSYGVNSTEKGDLSSESTVSRIRTEHFPLTLESARPSHTSQYLCASRTRAGPTGELFFGEGSRLTVL.